The 25 T cell receptor beta chains in this list originate from one sample, sequenced in a study of OX40 agonist ivuxolimab in advanced cancers. Method: immunoSEQ multiplex PCR; TCRdb's copy keeps in-frame clones and lacks some. The table has approximately 76,000 clones, 70% to 90% seen once. The input for sequencing was CD4+ or CD8+ T cells sorted from blood, taken in a trial of the OX40 agonist ivuxolimab. These receptors were obtained from an adult with an advanced solid tumor such as melanoma, head and neck, liver or kidney cancer.

This clone was found a few times. V usage is TRBV18 and J usage is TRBJ1-1, with D unresolved. This CDR3 has 15 amino acids. With 7 bases removed from V and 1 base from J, the gap between germline ends came to 16 bases. Germline CDR1 KGHSH, CDR2 LQKENI. As DNA, the CDR3 is TGTGCCAGCTTCATGAGTAACTTGGGGAACACTGAAGCTTTCTTT. This translates into CASFMSNLGNTEAFF.

The chain has TRBV18 and TRBJ1-2; D remains unclear. Germline CDR1 and CDR2: KGHSH and LQKENI. The V end lost 4 bases, the J end lost 5 bases, and 8 bases lay between the germline ends. The CDR3 is 12 residues long. The CDR3 is CASSLENYGYTF. DNA of the CDR3: TGTGCCAGCTCACTAGAAAATTATGGCTACACCTTC.

This sequence joins TRBV7-9 and TRBJ1-4; 10 nucleotides align to TRBD1. The CDR3 has 14 residues. From germline, CDR1 is SEHNR and CDR2 FQNEAQ (reference sequence). V lost 4 bases and J lost 8; bases outside the gene matches: 4. The CDR3 loop reads CASSSDRGSEKLFF. The DNA for the CDR3 is TGTGCCAGCAGCTCGGACAGGGGGAGCGAAAAACTGTTTTTT.

The V gene is TRBV5-1, the J gene TRBJ2-7; a weak D match, TRBD1 (6 bases). Germline values: CDR1 SGHRS, CDR2 YFSETQ. The CDR3 has 14 amino acids. V lost 0 bases, J lost 2 bases, and 9 bases lay in between. DNA of the CDR3: TGCGCCAGCAGCTTGGCAGGGGTACCCTACGAGCAGTACTTC. Encoded protein: CASSLAGVPYEQYF.

J is TRBJ1-5 and V is TRBV10-3, with 9 nucleotides matching TRBD1. The V segment lost 2 bases and the J segment 7 bases; nucleotides outside the gene matches: 6. CDR1 is ENHRY and CDR2 is SYGVKD in the germline V gene. CDR3 size: 15 residues. CDR3 residues: CAISEERQGGQPQHF. For the CDR3, the DNA is TGTGCCATCAGTGAGGAAAGACAGGGGGGCCAGCCCCAGCATTTT.

The rearrangement joins TRBV29-1 to TRBJ1-1, with D perhaps matching TRBD1 (6 bases). V lost 7 bases and J 3 bases, leaving 15 bases between the germline ends. This CDR3 is built from 13 residues. Germline assignment: CDR1 SQVTM and CDR2 ANQGSEA. CDR3 sequence reads: CSAGGAGHTEAFF. In nucleotides, the CDR3 is TGCAGCGCTGGGGGGGCAGGTCACACTGAAGCTTTCTTT.

The chain links TRBV6-5 to TRBJ1-5, with TRBD1 matching over 7 bases. This CDR3 is 15 amino acids long. Germline assignment: CDR1 MNHEY and CDR2 SVGAGI. With V trimmed by 4 bases and J by 7 bases, 10 bases remained unmatched. For the CDR3, the DNA is TGTGCCAGCAGTTCACGGGACAGCCTTAACCAGCCCCAGCATTTT. It codes for CASSSRDSLNQPQHF.

The chain employs TRBV7-9 and TRBJ2-1; D ambiguous. Trimming cost V 2 bases and J 2 bases, with 7 bases left between them. CDR1 is SEHNR, CDR2 FQNEAQ, per germline (reference sequence). The CDR3 length is 14 residues. CDR3 residues: CASSLYGAYNEQFF. DNA for the CDR3: TGTGCCAGCAGCTTATACGGCGCCTACAATGAGCAGTTCTTC.

The CDR3 bases are TGTGCCAGCAGCGTAGTGAGTGGGGGCGAGCAGTACTTC. This sequence encodes CASSVVSGGEQYF. V and J are TRBV9 and TRBJ2-7; D is perhaps TRBD1 or TRBD2 (5 bases each). The CDR3 consists of 13 residues. Germline V lookup: CDR1 SGDLS, CDR2 YYNGEE. Trimming cost V 0 bases and J 6 bases, with 10 bases left between them.

V usage is TRBV19 and J usage is TRBJ2-1; TRBD1 is a possible D gene (6 bases). This CDR3 has 15 residues. V was trimmed by 3 bases and J by 7 bases, leaving 16 bases between them. Germline V gives CDR1 LNHDA, CDR2 SQIVND (reference sequence). CDR3 amino acids: CASSIAAGVPNEQFF. Written as DNA, the CDR3 is TGTGCCAGTAGTATTGCCGCAGGGGTTCCGAATGAGCAGTTCTTC.

The chain combines TRBV29-1 with TRBJ1-5; 8 positions agree with TRBD1. Per the germline V gene, CDR1 is SQVTM and CDR2 is ANQGSEA. The CDR3 consists of 13 residues. The ends lost 6 bases at V and 6 bases at J; junction bases unmatched: 7. The CDR3, as DNA: TGCAGCGTCCAGGGGGCTTGGGGTCAGCCCCAGCATTTT. Encoded protein: CSVQGAWGQPQHF.

This sequence joins TRBV6-5 and TRBJ1-2, with D tentatively TRBD1 (6 bases). Trimming stripped 6 bases from V and 10 bases from J, with 15 bases between. The germline V gene encodes CDR1 MNHEY and CDR2 SVGAGI. The CDR3 covers 12 residues. The CDR3 DNA follows: TGTGCCAGCAGCGAGACCAGGGGTGACTACACCTTC. Encoded protein: CASSETRGDYTF.

The rearrangement uses TRBV7-8 and TRBJ2-2; 7 nucleotides match TRBD1. This CDR3 has 14 residues. Germline-derived CDR1 and CDR2 are SGHVS and FQNEAQ. With 3 bases clipped from V and 6 bases from J, the junction kept 4 bases outside the gene matches. CDR3 sequence (DNA): TGTGCCAGCAGCTTTACCACAGGGGCCGGGGAGCTGTTTTTT. The encoded protein is CASSFTTGAGELFF. Drawing the rest from reference TRBV7-8 and TRBJ2-2, the complete variable domain is GAGVSQSPRYKVAKRGQDVALRCDPISGHVSLFWYQQALGQGPEFLTYFQNEAQLDKSGLPSDRFFAERPEGSVSTLKIQRTQQEDSAVYLCASSFTTGAGELFFGEGSRLTVL.

Only one count was recorded for this clone. The J gene is TRBJ1-2, the V gene TRBV6-5; the D gene is possibly TRBD1 (6 bases). Trimming removed 7 bases from V and 3 bases from J, with 18 bases in between. The CDR3 is made up of 15 amino acids. Germline V gene data show CDR1 as MNHEY and CDR2 as SVGAGI. CDR3 coding DNA: TGTGCCAGCAACCAATTCCAGGGGCAAGACTATGGCTACACCTTC. Translating it yields CASNQFQGQDYGYTF.

Details on this clone: Other DNA sequences of this sample code for an identical CDR3. CDR3 region: CASSLLSLPGELFF. CDR3 nucleotide sequence: TGTGCCAGCAGCTTGTTGTCACTGCCCGGGGAGCTGTTTTTT. V is TRBV5-4 and J is TRBJ2-2, with D unresolved. Trimming left V 1 base short and J 6 bases short, with 10 bases between. The germline gives CDR1 SGHNT, CDR2 YYREEE (reference sequence). CDR3 size: 14 residues.

This clone is a singleton in its sample. The J gene is TRBJ2-5, the V gene TRBV7-7; 7 bases fit TRBD2. The V and J ends lost 1 base and 4 bases, in that order; junction bases with no gene match: 6. The CDR3 totals 15 residues. In germline, CDR1 is SSHAT, CDR2 FNYEAQ (reference sequence). The CDR3 sequence: CASSLDGGTGETQYF. In DNA form, the CDR3 reads TGTGCCAGCAGCTTAGACGGGGGGACTGGAGAGACCCAGTACTTC.

The chain links TRBV7-6 to TRBJ1-3; TRBD1 aligns across 9 bases. The CDR3 sequence is 16 residues long. Germline CDR1 reads SGHVS; CDR2 reads FNYEAQ. Trimming removed 3 bases from V and 0 bases from J; junction bases left unmatched: 3. The CDR3 DNA is TGTGCCAGCAGCTTGGGGACAGGGTCCTCTGGAAACACCATATATTTT. Amino acids: CASSLGTGSSGNTIYF.

The chain carries TRBV7-2 and TRBJ2-1; TRBD1 matches at 9 bases. There are 14 residues in the CDR3. Germline CDR1 SGHTA, CDR2 FQGNSA. The ends lost 6 bases at V and 5 bases at J; junction bases unmatched: 5. CDR3: CASRRDRVDNEQFF. CDR3 coding DNA: TGTGCCAGCAGACGGGACAGGGTGGACAATGAGCAGTTCTTC. Supplemented by reference TRBV7-2 and TRBJ2-1, the full variable domain reads GAGVSQSPSNKVTEKGKDVELRCDPISGHTALYWYRQSLGQGLEFLIYFQGNSAPDKSGLPSDRFSAERTGGSVSTLTIQRTQQEDSAVYLCASRRDRVDNEQFFGPGTRLTVL.

In DNA form, the CDR3 reads TGTGCCAGCTCACCACGGGCAGATACGCAGTATTTT. The encoded protein is CASSPRADTQYF. The V gene is TRBV18, the J gene TRBJ2-3; D call uncertain. Germline lookup yields CDR1 KGHSH and CDR2 LQKENI. CDR3 length equals 12 residues. Trimming shortened V by 1 base and J by 4 bases, and 3 bases separated the two germline ends.

The chain employs TRBV4-1 and TRBJ2-4; D not resolved. V was shortened by 0 bases and J by 12 bases, with 12 bases between the two germline ends. Germline-derived CDR1 and CDR2 are MGHRA and YSYEKL. The CDR3 runs 13 residues. As DNA, the CDR3 is TGCGCCAGCAGCCAAGAGGGTCGGCCCACTCAGTACTTC. The encoded protein is CASSQEGRPTQYF.

The genes are TRBV4-1 and TRBJ2-3; 12 bases agree with TRBD2. J lost 3 bases, V lost 2 bases, and 6 bases had no gene match. Germline V CDR1 and CDR2: MGHRA, YSYEKL. The CDR3 spans 17 residues. The CDR3: CASSQSLAGGGTDTQYF. Written as DNA, the CDR3 is TGCGCCAGCAGCCAAAGCCTAGCGGGAGGGGGGACAGATACGCAGTATTTT.

The CDR3 loop reads CASSTGTANYGYTF. Here the CDR3 DNA reads TGTGCCAGCAGCACCGGGACAGCCAACTATGGCTACACCTTC. The rearrangement links TRBV5-6 to TRBJ1-2, with 7 nucleotides matching TRBD1. This CDR3 has 14 residues. Per germline, CDR1 SGHDT and CDR2 YYEEEE. Trimming removed 4 bases from V and 2 bases from J; junction bases left unmatched: 5.

The chain couples TRBV6-5 to TRBJ1-2, with 8 bases aligning to TRBD1. Germline values: CDR1 MNHEY, CDR2 SVGAGI. V was pared by 5 bases and J by 4 bases, with 6 bases of the junction left unmatched. The CDR3 has 14 amino acids. CDR3 bases: TGTGCCAGCAGTGCCCAGGGGGCGCCCTATGGCTACACCTTC. This gives the protein CASSAQGAPYGYTF.

The chain combines TRBV11-2 with TRBJ2-7, with TRBD2 matching over 9 bases. CDR3 length: 15 amino acids. V shed 1 base, J shed 2 bases, and the junction held 3 bases outside the gene matches. Germline assignment: CDR1 SGHAT and CDR2 FQNNGV. CDR3 residues: CASSLASGGTYEQYF. CDR3 nucleotide sequence: TGTGCCAGCAGCTTAGCCAGCGGGGGGACCTACGAGCAGTACTTC.

This clone was detected once. The chain has TRBV18 and TRBJ2-7; D unclear. CDR1 and CDR2 from the germline V gene are KGHSH and LQKENI. The CDR3 length is 13 residues. With 0 bases removed from V and 7 bases from J, the gap between germline ends came to 10 bases. Here the CDR3 reads CASSPPSQPEQYF. The DNA for the CDR3 is TGTGCCAGCTCACCACCGTCACAGCCGGAGCAGTACTTC.